The following is a T cell receptor (beta chain) sequence with its context. The antigen remains unidentified. The TCRbeta library was prepared with unique molecular identifiers. TCRdb redid the calling of the PCR reads with MiXCR, one entry per CDR3 protein. The table lists fewer than 750,000 distinct CDR3 sequences, more than 20% of them singletons. This record comes from a study of T-cell reconstitution after alpha-beta-depleted transplantation in children. The study's findings and limits: Alpha-beta T cells present about two months after transplant were reported to originate from several hundred expanded graft clones.

The CDR3 consists of 13 residues. V lost 3 bases and J lost 2, with 7 bases in between. The germline CDR1 and CDR2 sequences are DFQATT and SNEGSKA (reference sequence). The sample in question was PBMCs, mostly from graft donor cells, obtained 360 days after TCRalphabeta/CD19-depleted stem cell transplant. The source of this sequence is a boy in the first two years of life who had a stem cell transplant for acute myeloid leukemia, so the T cells may come from the graft donor. V usage is TRBV20-1 and J usage is TRBJ2-2; D ambiguous. CDR3 nucleotide sequence: TGCAGTGCTAGGGAGTCCAACACCGGGGAGCTGTTTTTT. Its translation is CSARESNTGELFF.